This TCR beta chain derives from a study of cytomegalovirus exposure and HLA in healthy donors. Notes on the study in general: The tendency of first-cohort TCR clusters to co-occur in the 100 to 150 validation repertoires was identified by a subsequent analysis. A list of about 160 TCR beta chains associated with cytomegalovirus was given.

The length of the CDR3 is 16 residues. Germline V lookup: CDR1 SGHAT, CDR2 FQNNGV. The V segment lost 0 bases and the J segment 7 bases; nucleotides outside the gene matches: 9. Note on this clone: Its antigen is not known.

Only in-frame clones appear in the TCRdb table, and some are missing; sequencing was by immunoSEQ multiplex PCR. This repertoire shows 75,000 to 90,000 clones, less than 96% found once; its top ten account for 1.5% to 2%. The sequenced sample consisted of PBMCs. The clonotype comes from a man aged 18 to 30 in good health and CMV-seropositive. The chain recombines TRBV11-2 with TRBJ2-1; TRBD1 aligns across 7 bases. In DNA form, the CDR3 reads TGTGCCAGCAGCTTAGAGGGACAGTGGGTATCAAATGAGCAGTTCTTC. Amino acid sequence: CASSLEGQWVSNEQFF.